This T cell receptor (beta chain) is drawn from a study of cytomegalovirus exposure and HLA in healthy donors. Study-wide points: According to a later analysis, most TCR beta chains associated with CMV appeared HLA-restricted.

J lost 5 bases, V lost 1 base, and 6 bases had no gene match. This CDR3 contains 16 residues. Germline lookup yields CDR1 SGHRS and CDR2 YFSETQ. Amplification used 60 Vbeta primers and 13 Jbeta primers. Libraries were prepared by immunoSEQ multiplex PCR; TCRdb keeps only in-frame clonotypes and omits some of them. The data contain approximately 100,000 clones, around 9.6% of them seen just once; the ten biggest clones take up about 5%. This clone appeared a few times. Its antigen is undetermined. The receptor was isolated from a man aged 45-65 years in good health and CMV-seropositive. Source material: PBMCs. The gene calls are TRBV5-1 and TRBJ2-1; 10 bases are shared with TRBD1. The CDR3 DNA is TGCGCCAGCAGCTTGAGTCCGGGACAGGGGAACAATGAGCAGTTCTTC. It yields the protein CASSLSPGQGNNEQFF.